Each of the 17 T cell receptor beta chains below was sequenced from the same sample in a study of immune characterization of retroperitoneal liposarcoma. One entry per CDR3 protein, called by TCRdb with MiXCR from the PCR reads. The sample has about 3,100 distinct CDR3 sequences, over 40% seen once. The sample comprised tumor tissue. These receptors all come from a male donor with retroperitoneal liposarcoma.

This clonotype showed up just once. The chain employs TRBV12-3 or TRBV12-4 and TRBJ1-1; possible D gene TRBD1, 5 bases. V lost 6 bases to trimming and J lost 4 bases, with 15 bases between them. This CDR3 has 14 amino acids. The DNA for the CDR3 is TGTGCCAGCAGAGGGGCCCGGGGAGCCACTGAAGCTTTCTTT. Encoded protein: CASRGARGATEAFF.

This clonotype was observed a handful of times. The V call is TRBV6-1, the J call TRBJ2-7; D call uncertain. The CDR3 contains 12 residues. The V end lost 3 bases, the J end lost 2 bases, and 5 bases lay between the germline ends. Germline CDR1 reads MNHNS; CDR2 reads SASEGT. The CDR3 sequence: CASSDTAYEQYF. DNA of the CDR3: TGTGCCAGCAGTGATACAGCCTACGAGCAGTACTTC.

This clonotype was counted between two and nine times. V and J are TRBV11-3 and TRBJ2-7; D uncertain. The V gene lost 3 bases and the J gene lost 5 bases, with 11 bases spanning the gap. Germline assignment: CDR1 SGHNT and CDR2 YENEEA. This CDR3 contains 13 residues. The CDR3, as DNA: TGTGCCAGCAGCTTGGAAGCCCCGGACGAGCAGTACTTC. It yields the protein CASSLEAPDEQYF.

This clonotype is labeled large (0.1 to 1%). DNA of the CDR3: TGTGCCAGCAGCAGTTCTAATTCCAAAAACATTCAGTACTTC. The encoded protein is CASSSSNSKNIQYF. This rearrangement joins TRBV7-2 to TRBJ2-4; D is unclear. This CDR3 comprises 14 residues. V was shortened by 5 bases and J by 2 bases, with 10 bases between the two germline ends. Germline CDR1 is SGHTA and CDR2 is FQGNSA.

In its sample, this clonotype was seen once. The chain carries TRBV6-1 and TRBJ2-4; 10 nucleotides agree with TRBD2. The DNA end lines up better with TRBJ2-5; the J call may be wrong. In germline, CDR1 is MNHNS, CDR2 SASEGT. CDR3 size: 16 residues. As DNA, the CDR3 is TGTGCCAGCAGTCAAATTAGCGGGAGGAAACCAGAGACCCAGTACTTC. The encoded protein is CASSQISGRKPETQYF.

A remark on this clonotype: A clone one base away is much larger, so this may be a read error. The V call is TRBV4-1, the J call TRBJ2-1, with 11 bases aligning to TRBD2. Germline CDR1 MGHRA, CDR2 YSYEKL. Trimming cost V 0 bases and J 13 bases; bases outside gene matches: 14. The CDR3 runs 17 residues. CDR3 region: CASSQERLAGGQETQFF. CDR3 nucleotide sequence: TGCGCCAGCAGCCAAGAAAGGCTAGCGGGGGGTCAGGAGACCCAGTTCTTC.

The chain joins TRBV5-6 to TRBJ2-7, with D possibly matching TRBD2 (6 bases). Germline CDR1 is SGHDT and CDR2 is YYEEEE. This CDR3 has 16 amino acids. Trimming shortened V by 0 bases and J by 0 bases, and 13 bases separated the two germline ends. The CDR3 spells CASSLEGWRGSYEQYF. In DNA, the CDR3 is TGTGCCAGCAGCTTGGAAGGATGGCGGGGCTCCTACGAGCAGTACTTC.

The CDR3 DNA reads as TGTGCCAGCACCCCGGCTGGACAGAGCTCCTACAATGAGCAGTTCTTC. Protein: CASTPAGQSSYNEQFF. This chain uses TRBV12-3 or TRBV12-4 with TRBJ2-1; perhaps TRBD1 as D (6 bases). The CDR3 has 16 amino acids. Trimming pared 7 bases from V and 0 bases from J, leaving 16 bases between.

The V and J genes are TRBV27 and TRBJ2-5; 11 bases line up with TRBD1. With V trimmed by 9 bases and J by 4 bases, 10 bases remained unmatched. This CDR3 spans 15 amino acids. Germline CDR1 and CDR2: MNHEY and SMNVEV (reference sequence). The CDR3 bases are TGTGCCAGTTGGGGACAGGGGGGCGGAAGAGAGACCCAGTACTTC. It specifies CASWGQGGGRETQYF.

CDR3 DNA sequence: TGTGCCAGCAGTGAATTAAGCCAGCCCCAGCATTTT. It yields the protein CASSELSQPQHF. This sequence joins TRBV6-1 and TRBJ1-5; D remains ambiguous. The ends were cut back, 2 bases at V and 7 bases at J, with 6 bases in the middle. This CDR3 spans 12 amino acids. CDR1 and CDR2 from the germline V gene are MNHNS and SASEGT.

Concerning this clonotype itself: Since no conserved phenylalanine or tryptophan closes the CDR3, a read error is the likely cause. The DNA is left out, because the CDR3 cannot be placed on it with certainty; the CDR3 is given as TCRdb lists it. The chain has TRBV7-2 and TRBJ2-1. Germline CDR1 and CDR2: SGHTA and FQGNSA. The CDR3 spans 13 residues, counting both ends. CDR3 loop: CASSHYNYNEQSV.

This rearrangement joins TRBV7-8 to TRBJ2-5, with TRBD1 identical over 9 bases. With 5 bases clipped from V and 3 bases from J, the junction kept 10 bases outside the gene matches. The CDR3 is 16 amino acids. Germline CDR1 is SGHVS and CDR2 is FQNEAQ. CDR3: CASSPQPGQGKETQYF. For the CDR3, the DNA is TGTGCCAGCAGCCCCCAACCAGGACAGGGGAAAGAGACCCAGTACTTC.

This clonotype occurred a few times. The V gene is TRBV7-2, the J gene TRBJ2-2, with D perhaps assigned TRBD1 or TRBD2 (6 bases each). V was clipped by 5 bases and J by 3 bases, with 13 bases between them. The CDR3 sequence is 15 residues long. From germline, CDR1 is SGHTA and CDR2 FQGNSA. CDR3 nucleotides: TGTGCCAGCAGCCCGACTAGGGGGGACACCGGGGAGCTGTTTTTT. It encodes CASSPTRGDTGELFF.

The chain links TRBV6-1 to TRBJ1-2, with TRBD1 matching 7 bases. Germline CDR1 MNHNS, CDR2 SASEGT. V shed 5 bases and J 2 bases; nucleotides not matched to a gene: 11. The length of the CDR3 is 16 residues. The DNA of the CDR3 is TGTGCCAGCAGTCCTCCCTCTCCGACAGGGAACTATGGCTACACCTTC. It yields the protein CASSPPSPTGNYGYTF.

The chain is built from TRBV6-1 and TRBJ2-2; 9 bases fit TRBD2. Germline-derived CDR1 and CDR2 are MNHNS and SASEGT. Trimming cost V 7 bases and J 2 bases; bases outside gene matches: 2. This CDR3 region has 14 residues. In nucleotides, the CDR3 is TGTGCCAGCACTAGCGGGACCAACACCGGGGAGCTGTTTTTT. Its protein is CASTSGTNTGELFF.

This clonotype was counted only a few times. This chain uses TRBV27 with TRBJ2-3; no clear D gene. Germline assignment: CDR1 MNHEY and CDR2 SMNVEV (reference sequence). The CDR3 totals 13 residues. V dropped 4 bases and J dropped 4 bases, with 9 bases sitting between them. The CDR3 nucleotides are TGTGCCAGCAGTTCTAGGAAAGCAGATACGCAGTATTTT. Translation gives CASSSRKADTQYF.

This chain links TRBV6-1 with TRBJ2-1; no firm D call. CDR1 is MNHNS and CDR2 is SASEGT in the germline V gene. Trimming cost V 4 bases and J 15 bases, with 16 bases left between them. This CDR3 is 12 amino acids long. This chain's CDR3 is CASSVSARLPFF. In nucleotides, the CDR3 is TGTGCCAGCAGTGTAAGTGCTAGGCTCCCGTTCTTC.